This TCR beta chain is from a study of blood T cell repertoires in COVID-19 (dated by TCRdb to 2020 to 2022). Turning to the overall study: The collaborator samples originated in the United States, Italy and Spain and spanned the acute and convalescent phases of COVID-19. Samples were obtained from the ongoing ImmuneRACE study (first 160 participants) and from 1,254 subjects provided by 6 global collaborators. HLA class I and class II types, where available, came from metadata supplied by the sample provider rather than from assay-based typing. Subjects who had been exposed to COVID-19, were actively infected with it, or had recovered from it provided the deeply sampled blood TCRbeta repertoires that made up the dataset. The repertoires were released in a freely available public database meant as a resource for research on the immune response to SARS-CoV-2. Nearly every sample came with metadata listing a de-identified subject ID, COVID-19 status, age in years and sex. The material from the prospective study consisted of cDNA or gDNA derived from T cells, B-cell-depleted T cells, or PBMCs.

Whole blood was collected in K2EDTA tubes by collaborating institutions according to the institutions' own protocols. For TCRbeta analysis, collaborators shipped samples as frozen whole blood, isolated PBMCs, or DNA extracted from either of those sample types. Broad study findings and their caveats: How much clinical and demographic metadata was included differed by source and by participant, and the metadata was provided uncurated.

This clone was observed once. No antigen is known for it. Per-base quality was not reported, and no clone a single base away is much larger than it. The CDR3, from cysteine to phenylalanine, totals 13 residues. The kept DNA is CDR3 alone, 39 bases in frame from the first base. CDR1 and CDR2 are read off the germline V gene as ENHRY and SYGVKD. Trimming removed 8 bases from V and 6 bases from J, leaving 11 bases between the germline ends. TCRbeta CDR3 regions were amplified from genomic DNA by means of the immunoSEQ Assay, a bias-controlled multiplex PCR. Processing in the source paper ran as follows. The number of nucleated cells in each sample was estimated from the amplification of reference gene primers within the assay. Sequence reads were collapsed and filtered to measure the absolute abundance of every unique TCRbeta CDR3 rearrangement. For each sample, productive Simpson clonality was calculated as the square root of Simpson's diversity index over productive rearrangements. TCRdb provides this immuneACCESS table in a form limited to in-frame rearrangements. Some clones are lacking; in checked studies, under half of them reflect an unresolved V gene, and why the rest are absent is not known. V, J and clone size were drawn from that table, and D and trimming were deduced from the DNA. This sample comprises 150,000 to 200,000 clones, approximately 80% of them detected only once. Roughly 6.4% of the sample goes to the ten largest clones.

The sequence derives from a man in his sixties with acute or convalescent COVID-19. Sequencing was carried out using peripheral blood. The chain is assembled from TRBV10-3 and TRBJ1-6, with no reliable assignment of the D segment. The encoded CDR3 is CAIAADINSPLHF. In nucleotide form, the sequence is TGTGCCATCGCCGCAGACATTAATTCACCCCTCCACTTT.